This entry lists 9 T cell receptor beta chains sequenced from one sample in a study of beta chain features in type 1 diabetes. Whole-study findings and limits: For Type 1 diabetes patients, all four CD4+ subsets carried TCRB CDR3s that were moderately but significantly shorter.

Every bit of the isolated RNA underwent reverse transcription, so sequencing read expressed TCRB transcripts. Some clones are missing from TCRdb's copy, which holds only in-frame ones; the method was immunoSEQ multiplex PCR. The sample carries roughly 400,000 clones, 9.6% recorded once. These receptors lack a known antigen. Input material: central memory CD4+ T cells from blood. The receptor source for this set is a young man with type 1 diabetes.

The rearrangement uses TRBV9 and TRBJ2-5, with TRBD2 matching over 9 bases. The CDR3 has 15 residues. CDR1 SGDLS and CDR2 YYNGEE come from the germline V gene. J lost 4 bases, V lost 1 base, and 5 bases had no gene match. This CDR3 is CASSVTREGGETQYF. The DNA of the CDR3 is TGTGCCAGCAGCGTAACGCGGGAGGGGGGAGAGACCCAGTACTTC.

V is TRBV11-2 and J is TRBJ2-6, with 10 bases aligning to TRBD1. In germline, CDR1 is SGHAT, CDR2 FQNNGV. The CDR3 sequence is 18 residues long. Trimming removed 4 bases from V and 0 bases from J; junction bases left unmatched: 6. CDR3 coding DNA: TGTGCCAGCAGCTCTGGACAGGGGGAGAGCTCTGGGGCCAACGTCCTGACTTTC. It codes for CASSSGQGESSGANVLTF.

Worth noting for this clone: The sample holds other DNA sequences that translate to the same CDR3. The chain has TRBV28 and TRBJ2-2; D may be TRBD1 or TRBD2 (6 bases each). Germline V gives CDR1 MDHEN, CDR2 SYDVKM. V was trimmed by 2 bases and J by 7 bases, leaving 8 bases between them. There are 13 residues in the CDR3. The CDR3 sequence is CASSLGGRGELFF. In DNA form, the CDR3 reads TGTGCCAGCAGTTTAGGGGGGCGCGGGGAGCTGTTTTTT.

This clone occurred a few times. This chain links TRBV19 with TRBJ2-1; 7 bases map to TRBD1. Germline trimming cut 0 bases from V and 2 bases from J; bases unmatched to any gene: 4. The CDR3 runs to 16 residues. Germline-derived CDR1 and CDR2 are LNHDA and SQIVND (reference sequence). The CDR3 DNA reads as TGTGCCAGTAGTATAGAAGGACAGGCGACCTACAATGAGCAGTTCTTC. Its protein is CASSIEGQATYNEQFF.

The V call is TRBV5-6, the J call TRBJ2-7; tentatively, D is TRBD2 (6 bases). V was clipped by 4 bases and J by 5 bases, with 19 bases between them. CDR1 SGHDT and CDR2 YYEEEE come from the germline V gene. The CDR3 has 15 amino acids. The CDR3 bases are TGTGCCAGCAGCGGGGGGACGACCCGAGCCCACGAGCAGTACTTC. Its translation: CASSGGTTRAHEQYF.

The CDR3 reads CASSSLSGLSYEQYF. DNA of the CDR3: TGTGCCAGCAGCTCTCTTAGCGGGCTTTCCTACGAGCAGTACTTC. The chain employs TRBV7-2 and TRBJ2-7; 7 bases line up with TRBD2. Per germline, CDR1 SGHTA and CDR2 FQGNSA. V was pared by 4 bases and J by 1 base, with 7 bases of the junction left unmatched. CDR3 length equals 15 residues.

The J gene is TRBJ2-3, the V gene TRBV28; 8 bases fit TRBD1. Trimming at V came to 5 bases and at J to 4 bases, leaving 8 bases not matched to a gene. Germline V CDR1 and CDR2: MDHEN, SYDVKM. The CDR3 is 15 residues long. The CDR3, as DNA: TGTGCCAGCAGTAGGGGGACAGGTCGGTCAGATACGCAGTATTTT. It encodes CASSRGTGRSDTQYF.

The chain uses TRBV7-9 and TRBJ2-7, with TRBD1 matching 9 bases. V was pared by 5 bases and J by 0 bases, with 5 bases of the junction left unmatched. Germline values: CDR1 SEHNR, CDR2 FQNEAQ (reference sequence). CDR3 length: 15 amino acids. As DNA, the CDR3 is TGTGCCAGCAGCGCTCCGGGACAGGGCTCCTACGAGCAGTACTTC. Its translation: CASSAPGQGSYEQYF.

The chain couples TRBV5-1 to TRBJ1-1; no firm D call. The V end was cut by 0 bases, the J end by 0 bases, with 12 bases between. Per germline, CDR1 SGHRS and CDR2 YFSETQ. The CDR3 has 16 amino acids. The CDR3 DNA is TGCGCCAGCAGCTTGGGCTCCGGACGGATGAACACTGAAGCTTTCTTT. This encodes CASSLGSGRMNTEAFF.